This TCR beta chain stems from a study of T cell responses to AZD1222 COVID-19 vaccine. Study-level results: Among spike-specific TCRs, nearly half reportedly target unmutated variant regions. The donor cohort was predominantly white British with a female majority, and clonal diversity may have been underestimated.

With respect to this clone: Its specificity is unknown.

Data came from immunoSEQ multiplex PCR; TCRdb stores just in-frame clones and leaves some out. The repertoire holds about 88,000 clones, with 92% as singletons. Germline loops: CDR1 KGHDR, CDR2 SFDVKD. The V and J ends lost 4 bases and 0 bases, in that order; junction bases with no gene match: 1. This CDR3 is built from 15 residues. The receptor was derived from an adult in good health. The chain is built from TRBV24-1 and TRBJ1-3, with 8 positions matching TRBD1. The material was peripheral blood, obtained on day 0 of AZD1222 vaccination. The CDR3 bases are TGTGCCACCAGTGAAACAGGGGGCTCTGGAAACACCATATATTTT. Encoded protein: CATSETGGSGNTIYF.